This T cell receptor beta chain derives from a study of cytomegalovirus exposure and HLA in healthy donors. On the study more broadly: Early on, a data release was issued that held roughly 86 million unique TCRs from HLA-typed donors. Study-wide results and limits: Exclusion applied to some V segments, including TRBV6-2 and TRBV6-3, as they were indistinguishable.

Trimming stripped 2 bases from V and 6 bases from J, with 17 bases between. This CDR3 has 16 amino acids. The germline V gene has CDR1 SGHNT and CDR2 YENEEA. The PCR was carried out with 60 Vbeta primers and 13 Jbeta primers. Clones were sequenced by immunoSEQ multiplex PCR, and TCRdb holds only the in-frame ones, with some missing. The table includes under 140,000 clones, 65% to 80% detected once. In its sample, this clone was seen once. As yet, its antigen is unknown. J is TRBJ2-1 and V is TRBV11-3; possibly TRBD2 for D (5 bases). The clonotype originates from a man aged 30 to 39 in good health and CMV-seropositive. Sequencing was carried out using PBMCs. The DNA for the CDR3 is TGTGCCAGCAGCTTATCGGGGAGCTGGGTTACCAATGAGCAGTTCTTC. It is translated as CASSLSGSWVTNEQFF.